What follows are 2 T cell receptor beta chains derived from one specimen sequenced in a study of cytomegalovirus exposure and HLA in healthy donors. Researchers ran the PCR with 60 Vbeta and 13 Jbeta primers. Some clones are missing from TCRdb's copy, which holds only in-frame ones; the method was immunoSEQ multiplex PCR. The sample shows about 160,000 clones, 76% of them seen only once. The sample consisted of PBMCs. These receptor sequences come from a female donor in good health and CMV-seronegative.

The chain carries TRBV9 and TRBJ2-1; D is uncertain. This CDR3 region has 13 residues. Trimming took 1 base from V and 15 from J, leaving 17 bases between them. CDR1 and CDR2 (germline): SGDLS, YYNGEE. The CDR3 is CASSVLEAPPRFF. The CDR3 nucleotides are TGTGCCAGCAGCGTACTAGAGGCCCCGCCCAGGTTCTTC.

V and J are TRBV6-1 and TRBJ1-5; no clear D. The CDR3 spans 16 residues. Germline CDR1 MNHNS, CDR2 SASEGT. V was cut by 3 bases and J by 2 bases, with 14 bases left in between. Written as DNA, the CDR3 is TGTGCCAGCAGTGACGGCCTTGCCGGGGGCAATCAGCCCCAGCATTTT. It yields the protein CASSDGLAGGNQPQHF.